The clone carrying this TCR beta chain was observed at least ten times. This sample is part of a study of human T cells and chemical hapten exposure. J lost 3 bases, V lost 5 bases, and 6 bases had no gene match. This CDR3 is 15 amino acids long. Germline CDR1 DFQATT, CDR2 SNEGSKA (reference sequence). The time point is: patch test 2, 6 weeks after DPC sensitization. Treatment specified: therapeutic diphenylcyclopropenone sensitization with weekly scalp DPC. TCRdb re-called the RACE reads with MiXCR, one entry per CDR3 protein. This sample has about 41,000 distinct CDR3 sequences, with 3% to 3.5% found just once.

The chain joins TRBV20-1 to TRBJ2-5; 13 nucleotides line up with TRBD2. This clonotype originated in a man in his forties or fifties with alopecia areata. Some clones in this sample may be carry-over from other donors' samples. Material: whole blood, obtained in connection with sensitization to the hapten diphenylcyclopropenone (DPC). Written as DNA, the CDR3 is TGCAGTGCTCCCCCGGGACTAGCGGGAAAAGAGACCCAGTACTTC. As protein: CSAPPGLAGKETQYF.